This is a list of T cell receptor beta chains from one sample in a study of graft-versus-host responses after intestinal transplantation. Their antigens are not known. TCRdb's table, derived via immunoSEQ multiplex PCR, lists solely in-frame clones and lacks some. The sample holds about 70,000 clones, around 90% seen once. Sample: unstimulated CD8+ T cells sorted from spleen or lymph node cells, taken before intestinal transplant. The receptors here all came from a human donor who received an intestinal transplant. CDR3s include the opening cysteine and the closing phenylalanine or tryptophan. The D gene is left open where the match is weak. A row's size may be missing; if present it is once, few, many or a size class.

J: TRBJ2-7; V: TRBV5-1; D: TRBD1; size: .; CDR3: CASSQSQDRAKGEQYF; DNA: TGCGCCAGCAGCCAATCACAGGACAGGGCAAAGGGCGAGCAGTACTTC
J: TRBJ2-7; V: TRBV4-1; D: TRBD1; size: .; CDR3: CASSPDRGEQYF; DNA: TGCGCCAGCAGCCCGGACAGGGGCGAGCAGTACTTC
J: TRBJ1-1; V: TRBV7-7; D: .; size: .; CDR3: CASSRGLDSEAFF; DNA: TGTGCTAGCAGCCGGGGTTTGGACAGTGAAGCTTTCTTT
J: TRBJ1-1; V: TRBV19; D: .; size: .; CDR3: CASSNQGWTEAFF; DNA: TGTGCCAGTAGTAATCAGGGCTGGACTGAAGCTTTCTTT
J: TRBJ2-1; V: TRBV9; D: TRBD2; size: .; CDR3: CASSVASGGFLGNEQFF; DNA: TGTGCCAGCAGCGTAGCCAGCGGGGGCTTTTTGGGGAATGAGCAGTTCTTC
J: TRBJ2-5; V: TRBV11-3; D: .; size: .; CDR3: CASSSIGGPEETQYF; DNA: TGTGCCAGCAGCTCTATCGGGGGACCTGAAGAGACCCAGTACTTC
J: TRBJ2-7; V: TRBV29-1; D: TRBD2; size: .; CDR3: CSVDGVAGGYEQYF; DNA: TGCAGCGTTGACGGGGTAGCGGGGGGCTACGAGCAGTACTTC
J: TRBJ1-4; V: TRBV7-9; D: TRBD1; size: .; CDR3: CASSPGQAYSEKLFF; DNA: TGTGCCAGCAGTCCCGGACAGGCTTATTCCGAAAAACTGTTTTTT
J: TRBJ1-4; V: TRBV4-1; D: .; size: .; CDR3: CASSQGLGGAGEKLFF; DNA: TGCGCCAGCAGCCAAGGTTTGGGCGGGGCTGGCGAAAAACTGTTTTTT
J: TRBJ2-1; V: TRBV7-7; D: .; size: .; CDR3: CASSFRGDNEQFF; DNA: TGTGCTAGCAGCTTCAGGGGGGACAATGAGCAGTTCTTC
J: TRBJ2-7; V: TRBV5-1; D: .; size: .; CDR3: CASSFRDMFAYEQYF; DNA: TGCGCCAGCAGCTTTCGAGATATGTTTGCCTACGAGCAGTACTTC
J: TRBJ2-7; V: TRBV15; D: TRBD1; size: .; CDR3: CATSLYRGSYEQYF; DNA: TGTGCCACCAGCCTTTACAGGGGTTCCTACGAGCAGTACTTC
J: TRBJ2-3; V: TRBV7-3; D: TRBD1; size: .; CDR3: CASSLGRGQGDGTDTQYF; DNA: TGTGCCAGCAGCTTAGGGCGGGGACAGGGGGATGGCACAGATACGCAGTATTTT
J: TRBJ2-7; V: TRBV27; D: TRBD1; size: .; CDR3: CASSAGTGYEQYF; DNA: TGTGCCAGCAGTGCGGGGACAGGCTACGAGCAGTACTTC
J: TRBJ2-3; V: TRBV6-6; D: TRBD2; size: .; CDR3: CASSYLAGDTDTQYF; DNA: TGTGCCAGCAGTTACCTAGCGGGGGACACAGATACGCAGTATTTT
J: TRBJ1-4; V: TRBV27; D: .; size: .; CDR3: CASSYDFNRATNEKLFF; DNA: TGTGCCAGCAGTTACGACTTCAACAGGGCAACTAATGAAAAACTGTTTTTT
J: TRBJ2-3; V: TRBV9; D: .; size: once; CDR3: CASTNGGNTDTQYF; DNA: TGTGCCAGCACAAACGGGGGAAACACAGATACGCAGTATTTT
J: TRBJ2-7; V: TRBV19; D: .; size: .; CDR3: CASSIGPFYEQYF; DNA: TGTGCCAGTAGTATAGGGCCATTCTACGAGCAGTACTTC
J: TRBJ2-2; V: TRBV29-1; D: .; size: .; CDR3: CSVEDPRTPTGELFF; DNA: TGCAGCGTTGAAGATCCCAGGACTCCCACCGGGGAGCTGTTTTTT
J: TRBJ2-3; V: TRBV5-5; D: TRBD2; size: .; CDR3: CASNLAGESDTQYF; DNA: TGTGCCAGCAACCTAGCGGGGGAGTCAGATACGCAGTATTTT
J: TRBJ1-1; V: TRBV4-1; D: .; size: .; CDR3: CASSQGTQSEAFF; DNA: TGCGCCAGCAGCCAAGGGACACAGAGTGAAGCTTTCTTT
J: TRBJ1-2; V: TRBV25-1; D: TRBD1; size: .; CDR3: CATQEPGQGDGYGYTF; DNA: TGTGCCACCCAAGAACCGGGACAGGGTGACGGCTATGGCTACACCTTC
J: TRBJ2-7; V: TRBV7-6; D: .; size: .; CDR3: CASSLGGGRGYEQYF; DNA: TGTGCCAGCAGCTTAGGTGGGGGCAGAGGCTACGAGCAGTACTTC
J: TRBJ2-3; V: TRBV21-1; D: .; size: once; CDR3: CASSKFGGGTDTQYF; DNA: .
J: TRBJ1-5; V: TRBV6-5; D: TRBD1; size: .; CDR3: CASSQGTGGNQPQHF; DNA: TGTGCCAGCAGCCAAGGGACAGGGGGCAATCAGCCCCAGCATTTT
J: TRBJ1-2; V: TRBV15; D: TRBD1; size: .; CDR3: CATSRRGGADGYTF; DNA: TGTGCCACCAGCAGAAGAGGGGGCGCTGATGGCTACACCTTC
J: TRBJ1-5; V: TRBV2; D: .; size: .; CDR3: CASSEYSNQPQHF; DNA: TGTGCCTCCTCGGAGTATAGCAATCAGCCCCAGCATTTT
J: TRBJ1-2; V: TRBV5-1; D: TRBD1; size: .; CDR3: CASSFGTASLYGYTF; DNA: TGCGCCAGCAGCTTCGGGACAGCAAGCCTCTATGGCTACACCTTC
J: TRBJ2-7; V: TRBV10-2; D: .; size: .; CDR3: CASSSWQDSYEQYF; DNA: TGCGCCAGCAGTTCCTGGCAGGACTCCTACGAGCAGTACTTC
J: TRBJ2-7; V: TRBV13; D: .; size: .; CDR3: CASSLGREQYF; DNA: TGTGCCAGCAGCTTAGGTCGCGAGCAGTACTTC
J: TRBJ1-3; V: TRBV9; D: TRBD1; size: .; CDR3: CASSAGQGIYF; DNA: TGTGCCAGCAGCGCCGGACAGGGGATATATTTT
J: TRBJ2-7; V: TRBV7-9; D: .; size: .; CDR3: CASETALTYEQYF; DNA: TGTGCCAGTGAGACAGCTCTAACTTACGAGCAGTACTTC
J: TRBJ1-2; V: TRBV5-4; D: .; size: .; CDR3: CASSLAEVNYGYTF; DNA: TGTGCCAGCAGCTTGGCCGAGGTAAACTATGGCTACACCTTC
J: TRBJ1-2; V: TRBV29-1; D: .; size: .; CDR3: CSVEGGAYYGYTF; DNA: TGCAGCGTTGAGGGGGGGGCCTACTATGGCTACACCTTC
J: TRBJ1-1; V: TRBV27; D: .; size: .; CDR3: CASSLSGGWNTEAFF; DNA: TGTGCCAGCAGTTTATCGGGAGGGTGGAACACTGAAGCTTTCTTT
J: TRBJ1-1; V: TRBV6-6; D: TRBD1; size: .; CDR3: CASSYGTEEAFF; DNA: TGTGCCAGCAGTTATGGGACAGAAGAAGCTTTCTTT
J: TRBJ2-1; V: TRBV13; D: .; size: few; CDR3: CASSSTGNEQFF; DNA: TGTGCCAGCAGCTCGACAGGAAATGAGCAGTTCTTC
J: TRBJ1-5; V: TRBV25-1; D: .; size: few; CDR3: CASSGAGAGNQPQHF; DNA: TGTGCCAGCAGTGGGGCAGGGGCTGGCAATCAGCCCCAGCATTTT
J: TRBJ2-7; V: TRBV29-1; D: TRBD2; size: few; CDR3: CSVEGDGAGAPYEQYF; DNA: TGCAGCGTTGAAGGAGATGGAGCGGGGGCCCCCTACGAGCAGTACTTC
J: TRBJ2-7; V: TRBV13; D: TRBD1; size: .; CDR3: CASSSTGTASYEQYF; DNA: TGTGCCAGCAGCTCAACCGGGACAGCCTCCTACGAGCAGTACTTC
J: TRBJ1-1; V: TRBV4-1; D: .; size: .; CDR3: CASSHEARTEAFF; DNA: TGCGCCAGCAGCCACGAGGCGAGGACTGAAGCTTTCTTT
J: TRBJ1-4; V: TRBV2; D: .; size: .; CDR3: CASSVPGRATNEKLFF; DNA: TGTGCCAGCAGTGTCCCAGGGCGAGCAACTAATGAAAAACTGTTTTTT
J: TRBJ2-4; V: TRBV29-1; D: TRBD1; size: .; CDR3: CSVEFGTGTNIQYF; DNA: TGCAGCGTTGAATTCGGGACAGGGACGAACATTCAGTACTTC
J: TRBJ2-7; V: TRBV13; D: .; size: .; CDR3: CASSFGGGAYEQYF; DNA: TGTGCCAGCAGCTTTGGGGGGGGCGCCTACGAGCAGTACTTC
J: TRBJ1-1; V: TRBV5-6; D: TRBD1; size: few; CDR3: CASSQGTGLPGAFF; DNA: TGTGCCAGCAGCCAGGGGACAGGGTTACCGGGAGCTTTCTTT
J: TRBJ2-1; V: TRBV11-2; D: TRBD1; size: .; CDR3: CASSHRGRGNEQFF; DNA: TGTGCCAGCAGCCACAGGGGGCGCGGCAATGAGCAGTTCTTC
J: TRBJ1-1; V: TRBV19; D: .; size: .; CDR3: CASSSAGILRTEAFF; DNA: TGTGCCAGTAGTAGCGCAGGCATCTTAAGGACTGAAGCTTTCTTT
J: TRBJ2-3; V: TRBV6-5; D: TRBD2; size: once; CDR3: CASSLGLADPTDTQYF; DNA: TGTGCCAGCAGTTTGGGGCTAGCGGACCCCACAGATACGCAGTATTTT
J: TRBJ2-5; V: TRBV11-2; D: TRBD2; size: .; CDR3: CASSFLAGGPEETQYF; DNA: TGTGCCAGCAGCTTCCTAGCGGGGGGGCCGGAGGAGACCCAGTACTTC
J: TRBJ2-7; V: TRBV9; D: TRBD1; size: .; CDR3: CASSDGTGYEQYF; DNA: TGTGCCAGCAGTGACGGGACAGGGTACGAGCAGTACTTC
J: TRBJ2-7; V: TRBV9; D: .; size: .; CDR3: CASSGNSPYEQYF; DNA: TGTGCCAGCAGCGGTAATTCCCCCTACGAGCAGTACTTC
J: TRBJ2-2; V: TRBV5-1; D: .; size: .; CDR3: CASSFRGSLFF; DNA: TGCGCCAGCAGCTTTCGGGGTTCGCTGTTTTTT
J: TRBJ2-2; V: TRBV9; D: TRBD2; size: .; CDR3: CASSPSGGQNTGELFF; DNA: TGTGCCAGCAGCCCCAGCGGGGGGCAAAACACCGGGGAGCTGTTTTTT
J: TRBJ2-7; V: TRBV2; D: TRBD1; size: few; CDR3: CASSEAMGQGADEQYF; DNA: TGTGCCAGCAGTGAAGCCATGGGACAGGGTGCGGACGAGCAGTACTTC
J: TRBJ2-7; V: TRBV7-9; D: .; size: .; CDR3: CASSSAQGGEQYF; DNA: TGTGCCAGCAGCTCCGCACAGGGCGGCGAGCAGTACTTC
J: TRBJ2-7; V: TRBV6-1; D: .; size: .; CDR3: CASSEEVSRLGEQYF; DNA: TGTGCCAGCAGTGAAGAGGTTTCGAGGCTTGGGGAGCAGTACTTC
J: TRBJ2-7; V: TRBV6-5; D: .; size: .; CDR3: CASSQNNANEQYF; DNA: TGTGCCAGCAGCCAGAACAACGCCAACGAGCAGTACTTC
J: TRBJ2-1; V: TRBV7-8; D: TRBD2; size: .; CDR3: CASSLGSGGAGFVYNEQFF; DNA: TGTGCCAGCAGCTTAGGTAGCGGGGGGGCCGGATTTGTCTACAATGAGCAGTTCTTC